These 8 T cell receptor beta chains came from one sample sequenced in a study of blood T cell repertoires in COVID-19. Libraries were prepared by immunoSEQ multiplex PCR; TCRdb keeps only in-frame clonotypes and omits some of them. The repertoire includes about 250,000 clones, roughly 85% of them detected once, and roughly 4.6% sits in the top ten. Sequencing input: peripheral blood. Receptors originate from a man aged 50-60 years with COVID-19, enrolled during active disease.

The chain combines TRBV5-4 with TRBJ2-1, with TRBD1 matching over 8 bases. CDR1 is SGHNT, CDR2 YYREEE, per germline (reference sequence). With 0 bases clipped from V and 4 bases from J, the junction kept 6 bases outside the gene matches. The CDR3 is made up of 16 amino acids. This CDR3 is CASSLESRGRYNEQFF. CDR3 nucleotides: TGTGCCAGCAGCTTGGAAAGCAGGGGGCGGTACAATGAGCAGTTCTTC.

This clone was seen just once. The chain links TRBV28 to TRBJ2-7; 14 positions agree with TRBD2. Unmatched junction bases numbered 8, after V lost 4 bases and J lost 3 bases. This CDR3 contains 17 residues. Germline V CDR1 and CDR2: MDHEN, SYDVKM. CDR3 protein: CASSSLRLAGGNYEQYF. The CDR3 nucleotides are TGTGCCAGCAGTTCTCTCCGACTAGCGGGGGGGAACTACGAGCAGTACTTC.

The chain couples TRBV4-2 to TRBJ1-4; perhaps TRBD1 as D (5 bases). V lost 0 bases to trimming and J lost 1 base, with 9 bases between them. The CDR3 extends over 16 amino acids. Germline values: CDR1 LGHNA, CDR2 YNFKEQ. CDR3 bases: TGTGCCAGCAGCCAAGAGGGAGGGGAAACTAATGAAAAACTGTTTTTT. Its protein is CASSQEGGETNEKLFF.

This clone was counted at least ten times. The V call is TRBV19, the J call TRBJ1-5; unclear D gene. Germline V gene sequence: CDR1 LNHDA, CDR2 SQIVND (reference sequence). The CDR3 totals 15 residues. The ends were cut back, 6 bases at V and 0 bases at J, with 12 bases in the middle. Here the CDR3 reads CASREGDYSNQPQHF. DNA for the CDR3: TGTGCCAGTAGAGAGGGAGACTATAGCAATCAGCCCCAGCATTTT.

V gene TRBV3-1 (or the pseudogene TRBV3-2) combines with J gene TRBJ1-1, with TRBD1 matching over 9 bases. V dropped 4 bases and J dropped 3; count of bases not matched to a gene: 3. The CDR3 length is 14 residues. In germline, CDR1 is LGHDT, CDR2 YNNKEL (reference sequence). In nucleotides, the CDR3 is TGTGCCAGCAGCCCACAGGGGGCCGACACTGAAGCTTTCTTT. This translates into CASSPQGADTEAFF.

This clone has only one observation. This rearrangement joins TRBV14 to TRBJ1-2, with D maybe TRBD1 (5 bases). Germline V gives CDR1 SGHDN, CDR2 FVKESK. CDR3 length: 13 residues. Between the trimmed V and J ends, which lost 4 bases and 7 bases, there was a span of 13 bases. In nucleotides, the CDR3 is TGTGCCAGCAGCCTTACAGGATCGGGTGGCTACACCTTC. This gives the protein CASSLTGSGGYTF.

A remark on this clone: Germline is not matched at one junction end, which may reflect a read error. The same CDR3 also results from other DNA sequences found in this sample. The chain couples TRBV7-3 to TRBJ2-1, with a weak D call TRBD2 (6 bases). Per the germline V gene, CDR1 is SGHTA and CDR2 is FQGTGA. The CDR3 has 14 residues. The CDR3 here is CASSLGRGYNEQFF. The CDR3 coding sequence is TGTGCCAGCAGCTTAGGGCGGGGATACAATGAACAGTTCTTC.

The chain is built from TRBV7-9 and TRBJ2-7, with a tentative D call TRBD2 (6 bases). The V gene's germline CDR1 is SEHNR and CDR2 FQNEAQ (reference sequence). The CDR3 is 12 residues long. V was trimmed by 7 bases and J by 4 bases, leaving 11 bases between them. The CDR3, as DNA: TGTGCCAGCACCAGCGGAGGGTACGAGCAGTACTTC. Translation gives CASTSGGYEQYF. The whole variable domain, filled in from reference TRBV7-9 and TRBJ2-7, reads DTGVSQNPRHKITKRGQNVTFRCDPISEHNRLYWYRQTLGQGPEFLTYFQNEAQLEKSRLLSDRFSAERPKGSFSTLEIQRTEQGDSAMYLCASTSGGYEQYFGPGTRLTVT.